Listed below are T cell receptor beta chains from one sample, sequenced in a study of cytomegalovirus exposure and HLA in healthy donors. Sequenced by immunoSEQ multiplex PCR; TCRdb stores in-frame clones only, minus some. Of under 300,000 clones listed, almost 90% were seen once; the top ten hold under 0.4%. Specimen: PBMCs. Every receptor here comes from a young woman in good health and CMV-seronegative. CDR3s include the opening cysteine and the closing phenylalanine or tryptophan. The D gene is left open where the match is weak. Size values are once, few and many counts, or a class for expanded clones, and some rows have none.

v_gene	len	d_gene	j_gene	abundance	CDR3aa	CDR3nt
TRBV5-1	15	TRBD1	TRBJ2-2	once	CASSRDSPNTGELFF	TGCGCCAGCAGCCGGGACAGCCCGAACACCGGGGAGCTGTTTTTT
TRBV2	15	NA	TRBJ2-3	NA	CASSEVYSSTDTQYF	TGTGCCAGCAGTGAAGTTTACTCTAGCACAGATACGCAGTATTTT
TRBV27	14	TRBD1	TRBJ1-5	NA	CASSGTGAYQPQHF	TGTGCCAGCAGTGGGACAGGGGCGTATCAGCCCCAGCATTTT
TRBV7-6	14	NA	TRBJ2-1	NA	CASSRSPDSSEQFF	TGTGCCAGCAGCCGCTCCCCGGATAGCAGCGAGCAGTTCTTC
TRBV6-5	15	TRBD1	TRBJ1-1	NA	CASSPGQGPNTEAFF	TGTGCCAGCAGCCCTGGACAGGGACCGAACACTGAAGCTTTCTTT
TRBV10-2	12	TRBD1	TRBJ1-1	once	CASLDRGLEAFF	TGCGCCAGCCTGGACAGGGGACTTGAAGCTTTCTTT
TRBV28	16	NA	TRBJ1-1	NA	CASSAGGAAGNTEAFF	TGTGCCAGCAGTGCGGGGGGTGCGGCAGGGAACACTGAAGCTTTCTTT
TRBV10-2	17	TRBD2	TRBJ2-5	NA	CASSEVVSGGYQETQYF	TGCGCCAGCAGTGAGGTAGTTAGCGGGGGGTACCAAGAGACCCAGTACTTC
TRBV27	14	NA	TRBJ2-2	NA	CASSLSRGTGELFF	TGTGCCAGCAGTTTAAGCAGGGGCACCGGGGAGCTGTTTTTT
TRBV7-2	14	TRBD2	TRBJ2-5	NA	CASSRSGVQETQYF	TGTGCCAGCAGCCGTAGCGGGGTCCAAGAGACCCAGTACTTC
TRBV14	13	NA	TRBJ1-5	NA	CASSQDIDQPQHF	TGTGCCAGCAGCCAAGATATCGATCAGCCCCAGCATTTT
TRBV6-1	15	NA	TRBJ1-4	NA	CASISPGNQNEKLFF	TGTGCCAGCATATCCCCCGGGAACCAAAATGAAAAACTGTTTTTT
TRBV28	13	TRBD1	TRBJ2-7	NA	CASRQQGSYEQYF	TGTGCCAGCAGACAACAGGGGAGCTACGAGCAGTACTTC
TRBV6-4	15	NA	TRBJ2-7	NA	CASRNSGLRAYEQYF	TGTGCCAGCAGAAATTCAGGGCTCCGGGCCTACGAGCAGTACTTC
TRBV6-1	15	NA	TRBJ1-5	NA	CASSELQAGNQPQHF	TGTGCCAGCAGTGAATTACAGGCTGGCAATCAGCCCCAGCATTTT
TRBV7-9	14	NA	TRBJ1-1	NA	CASSLARVGTEAFF	TGTGCCAGCAGCTTAGCGAGGGTAGGCACTGAAGCTTTCTTT
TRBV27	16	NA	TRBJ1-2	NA	CASSRGGARINYGYTF	TGTGCCAGCAGTCGGGGGGGGGCCCGAATCAACTATGGCTACACCTTC